This T cell receptor (beta chain) is from a study of cytomegalovirus exposure and HLA in healthy donors. Study background: Inside one of the first data releases sat tens of millions of unique TCRs taken from HLA-typed donors.

Primers: 60 Vbeta forward and 13 Jbeta reverse. Measured with immunoSEQ multiplex PCR; TCRdb has only the in-frame clones, and not every one. Of approximately 120,000 clones in the sample, under 85% were seen once. Broader study findings: Later work found that TCR association rates differed between HLA loci; DRB1 had the most and HLA-C the fewest. Later, an analysis showed that TCR beta chains associated with HLA were more clonally expanded than others that were equally common.

Trimming cost V 1 base and J 13 bases; bases outside gene matches: 7. Germline V gene data show CDR1 as KGHSH and CDR2 as LQKENI. This CDR3 is 13 amino acids long. With regard to this clone: The antigen is undetermined.

The receptor's source is a woman aged 35 to 49 in good health and CMV-seropositive. The sample taken for sequencing was PBMCs. The rearrangement joins TRBV18 to TRBJ2-1; the match to TRBD2 covers 7 bases. CDR3 sequence: CASSPRLAPIQFF. The CDR3 DNA is TGTGCCAGCTCACCACGACTAGCACCAATACAGTTCTTC.